Listed below are T cell receptor beta chains from one sample, sequenced in a study of blood T cell repertoires in COVID-19. Repertoires were generated with immunoSEQ multiplex PCR, while TCRdb's copy carries only in-frame clones and drops some. The table has over 200,000 clones, more than 80% seen once. The material sequenced was peripheral blood. These receptors all come from a woman younger than 45 with COVID-19, enrolled during active disease. Both conserved end residues are part of each CDR3. D genes are given only for firm matches. For some rows the clone size is stated as once, few or many, or as a class when expanded; others skip it.

clone_size cdr3_length d_call j_call v_call cdr3_aa cdr3_nt
few 15 - TRBJ2-2 TRBV27 CASSLGPRGSGELFF TGTGCCAGCAGTCTCGGCCCCAGGGGTTCCGGGGAGCTGTTTTTT
- 17 TRBD2 TRBJ2-3 TRBV6-6 CASSPATSGRASDTQYF TGTGCCAGCAGTCCGGCGACTAGCGGGAGGGCCTCCGATACGCAGTATTTT
- 15 - TRBJ2-5 TRBV7-2 CASSSTRQGGETQYF TGTGCCAGCAGCTCCACCAGACAGGGAGGAGAGACCCAGTACTTC
- 16 - TRBJ1-1 TRBV27 CASSLLGGKGNTEAFF TGTGCCAGCAGCCTACTAGGGGGAAAGGGGAACACTGAAGCTTTCTTT
- 14 TRBD2 TRBJ2-7 TRBV3-1/TRBV3-2 CASSLTLGTGGEYF TGTGCCAGCAGCCTAACTTTGGGTACCGGGGGGGAGTACTTC
- 13 TRBD2 TRBJ2-1 TRBV7-8 CASSRGSGRGQFF TGTGCCAGCAGCCGAGGGTCGGGGAGGGGGCAGTTCTTC
- 20 TRBD1 TRBJ1-5 TRBV15 CATSRPAPGQGRESNQPQHF TGTGCCACCAGCAGACCAGCACCGGGACAGGGGAGGGAAAGCAATCAGCCCCAGCATTTT
- 15 TRBD1 TRBJ1-4 TRBV9 CASSPTGQSNEKLFF TGTGCCAGCAGCCCGACGGGACAGTCCAATGAAAAACTGTTTTTT
- 16 TRBD2 TRBJ2-2 TRBV27 CASSMTSRYDDGELFF TGTGCCAGCAGTATGACTAGCCGGTACGATGACGGGGAGCTGTTTTTT
- 15 - TRBJ2-6 TRBV15 CATSTRLSGANVLTF TGTGCCACCAGCACTAGATTGTCTGGGGCCAACGTCCTGACTTTC
few 12 - TRBJ1-1 TRBV11-2 CASSGERPEAFF TGTGCCAGCAGTGGGGAGAGACCTGAAGCTTTCTTT